This entry describes one TCR beta chain. This receptor's antigen is unknown. The record has no base qualities; no much larger clone is one base away. This specimen comes from a study of Tregs in tolerant kidney transplant recipients (dated by TCRdb to between 2017 and 2020). Background on the whole study: Related donors were used in the transplants with nonmyeloablative bone marrow transplantation, and mixed chimerism was transient in the human trials. The study applied TCRbeta sequencing to find donor-specific regulatory T cells before combined kidney and bone marrow transplantation and then followed those same cells after transplant.

The time point label here, explained by the study, means: blood sample drawn before combined kidney and bone marrow transplant. Thawed PBMCs were FACS-sorted into unstimulated Tregs (CD4+CD25+CD127-), CD4+ non-Tregs (CD4+CD25-), CD4 cells and CD8 cells. Prior to Treg sorting, thawed PBMCs were rested overnight with about 200 IU/ml IL-2 at 37 degrees C. Patients were several combined kidney and bone marrow transplant recipients from the ITN036ST trial, and only these trial subjects had samples available. Healthy control blood was processed to PBMCs with a Ficoll density gradient and then cryopreserved, whereas patient PBMCs were collected both before and after transplant. Here is what the overall study found, with its caveats: For some patients the PCR primers changed over time, which made it impossible to compare the samples from those patients at the nucleotide level. Expanding Tregs with activated donor B cells appeared to identify the most biologically relevant and donor-specific TCRbeta repertoire. Donor-specific Treg expansion was found to exceed global Treg expansion in tolerant patients, suggesting antigen-driven rather than nonspecific expansion. Because only a small number of patients were included, the study had limitations, and the results will need to be validated in larger populations as well as under other immunosuppression protocols. Although technical replication error seemed to be minimal, the question of biological reproducibility was not addressed directly.

For TCRbeta CDR3 sequencing, genomic DNA from the sorted cells was extracted using the QIAGEN DNeasy Blood and Tissue Kit. High-throughput TCRbeta CDR3 sequencing, which included PCR amplification with bias correction and internal controls, was done commercially through immunoSEQ. The paper's data handling went like this. A unique productive TCRbeta sequence was defined by the CDR3 nucleotide sequence when primers matched, and otherwise by the CDR3 amino acid sequence together with the Vbeta and Jbeta genes. To correct for sorting error, sequences found in more than one sorted population at a frequency ratio of 2:1 or less were discarded, and the remaining shared sequences were assigned to the population with the higher frequency. A sequence counted as donor-reactive if, in CFSE-low cells, the sequence had a frequency of at least 0.01% and was expanded at least 5-fold compared with unstimulated cells. Repertoire divergence was quantified by Jensen-Shannon divergence calculated from the top 100 TCRbeta sequences ranked by frequency. For any sample with multiple sequencing runs, sorting error was corrected in each run separately before the runs were pooled. Held by TCRdb, this immuneACCESS table contains in-frame sequences only and omits some clones. Under half of the omission traces to an unresolved V gene where checked; the cause of the rest is unknown. Clone size and V and J calls were adopted from that table, with D and trimming inferred from the DNA. This sample holds some 74,000 clones; approximately 90% were observed only once. The top ten clones comprise 0.3% to 0.4% of the sample.

V was cut back by 8 bases and J by 0 bases, leaving a gap of 19 bases between them. The CDR3 spans 15 residues, from the cysteine through the phenylalanine. Only the CDR3 DNA stays, 45 bases, in frame from base 1. The germline V gene (reference sequence) gives CDR1 as GTSNPN and CDR2 as SVGIG. This TCR derives from a human donor who received a combined kidney and bone marrow transplant. Sequenced here: Tregs from blood, sampled before the transplant. The chain couples TRBV30 to TRBJ2-5; the D call could be TRBD1 or TRBD2, with each sharing 5 bases. The CDR3 loop reads CAASLGDGDQETQYF. The DNA is TGTGCCGCGTCCTTAGGGGACGGGGACCAAGAGACCCAGTACTTC.